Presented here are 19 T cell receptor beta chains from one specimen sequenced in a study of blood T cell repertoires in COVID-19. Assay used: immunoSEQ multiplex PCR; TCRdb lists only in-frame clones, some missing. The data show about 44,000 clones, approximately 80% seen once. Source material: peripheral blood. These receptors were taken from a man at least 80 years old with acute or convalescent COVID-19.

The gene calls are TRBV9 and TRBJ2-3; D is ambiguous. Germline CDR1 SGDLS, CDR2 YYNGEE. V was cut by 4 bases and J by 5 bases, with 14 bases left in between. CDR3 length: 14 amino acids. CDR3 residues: CASSSLEGGDTQYF. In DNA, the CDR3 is TGTGCCAGCAGCTCCCTGGAAGGCGGAGATACGCAGTATTTT.

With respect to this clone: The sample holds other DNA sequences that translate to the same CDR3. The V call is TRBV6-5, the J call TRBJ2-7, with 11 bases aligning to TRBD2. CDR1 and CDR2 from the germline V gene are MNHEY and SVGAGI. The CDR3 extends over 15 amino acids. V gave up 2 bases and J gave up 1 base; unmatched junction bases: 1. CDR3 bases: TGTGCCAGCAGTTACGGGACTAGCGGTTCCTACGAGCAGTACTTC. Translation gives CASSYGTSGSYEQYF.

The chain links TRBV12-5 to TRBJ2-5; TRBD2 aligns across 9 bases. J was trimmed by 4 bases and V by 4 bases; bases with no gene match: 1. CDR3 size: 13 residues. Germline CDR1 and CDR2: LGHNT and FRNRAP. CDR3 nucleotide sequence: TGTGCTAGTGGTTCGGGACTAGCAGAGACCCAGTACTTC. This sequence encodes CASGSGLAETQYF.

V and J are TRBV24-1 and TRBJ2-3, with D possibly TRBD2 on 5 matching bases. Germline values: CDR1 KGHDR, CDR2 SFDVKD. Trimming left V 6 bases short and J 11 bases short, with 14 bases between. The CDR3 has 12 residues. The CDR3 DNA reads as TGTGCCACCAGTCCTGACGTGGGAGAGCAGTATTTT. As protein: CATSPDVGEQYF.

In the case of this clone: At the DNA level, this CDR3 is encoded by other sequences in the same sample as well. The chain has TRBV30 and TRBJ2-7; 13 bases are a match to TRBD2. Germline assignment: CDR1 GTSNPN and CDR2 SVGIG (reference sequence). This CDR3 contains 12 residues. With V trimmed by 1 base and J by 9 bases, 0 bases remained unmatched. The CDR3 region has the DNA TGTGCCTGGAGTGGGACTAGCGGGAGGCAGTACTTC. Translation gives CAWSGTSGRQYF.

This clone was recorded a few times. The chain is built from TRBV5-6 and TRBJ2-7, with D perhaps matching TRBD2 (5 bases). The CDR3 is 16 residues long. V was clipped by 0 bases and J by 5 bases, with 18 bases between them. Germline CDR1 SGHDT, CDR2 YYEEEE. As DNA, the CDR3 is TGTGCCAGCAGCTTGGGTGAGTTAGCGAACCCTGACGAGCAGTACTTC. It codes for CASSLGELANPDEQYF.

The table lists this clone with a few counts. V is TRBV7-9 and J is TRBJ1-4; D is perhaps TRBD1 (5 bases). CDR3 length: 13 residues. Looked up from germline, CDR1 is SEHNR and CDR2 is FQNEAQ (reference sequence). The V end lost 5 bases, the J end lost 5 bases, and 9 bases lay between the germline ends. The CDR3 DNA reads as TGTGCCAGCAGCCGACAGCAGAATGAAAAACTGTTTTTT. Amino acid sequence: CASSRQQNEKLFF.

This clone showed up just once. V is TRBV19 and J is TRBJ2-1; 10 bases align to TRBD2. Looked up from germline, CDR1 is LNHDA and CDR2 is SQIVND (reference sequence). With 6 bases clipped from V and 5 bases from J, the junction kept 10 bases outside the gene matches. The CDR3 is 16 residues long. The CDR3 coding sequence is TGTGCCAGTAGGGGACGGGCTAGCGGGAGCAACAATGAGCAGTTCTTC. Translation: CASRGRASGSNNEQFF.

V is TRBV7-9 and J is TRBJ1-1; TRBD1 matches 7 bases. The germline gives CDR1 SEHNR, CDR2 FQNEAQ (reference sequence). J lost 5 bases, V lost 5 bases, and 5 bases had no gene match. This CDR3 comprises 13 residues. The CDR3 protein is CASSARQGTEAFF. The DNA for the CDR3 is TGTGCCAGCAGCGCAAGACAGGGAACTGAAGCTTTCTTT.

The chain's CDR3 is CASSNRDRRSPLHF. In DNA, the CDR3 is TGTGCCAGTAGTAACCGGGACAGGCGCTCACCCCTCCACTTT. The chain has TRBV19 and TRBJ1-6; TRBD1 aligns across 8 bases. CDR1 and CDR2 from the germline V gene are LNHDA and SQIVND (reference sequence). V gave up 4 bases and J gave up 10 bases; unmatched junction bases: 6. The CDR3 covers 14 residues.

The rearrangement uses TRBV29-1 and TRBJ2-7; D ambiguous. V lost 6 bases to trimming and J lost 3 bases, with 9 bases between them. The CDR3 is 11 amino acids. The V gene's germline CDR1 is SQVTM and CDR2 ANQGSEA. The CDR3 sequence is CSVVIYYEQYF. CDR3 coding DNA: TGCAGCGTGGTAATCTACTACGAGCAGTACTTC.

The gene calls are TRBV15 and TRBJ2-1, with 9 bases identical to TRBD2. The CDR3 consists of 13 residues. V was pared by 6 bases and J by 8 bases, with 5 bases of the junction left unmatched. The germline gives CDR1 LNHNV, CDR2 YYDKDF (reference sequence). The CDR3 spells CATRREGVHEQFF. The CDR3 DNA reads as TGTGCCACCAGGCGGGAGGGCGTTCATGAGCAGTTCTTC.

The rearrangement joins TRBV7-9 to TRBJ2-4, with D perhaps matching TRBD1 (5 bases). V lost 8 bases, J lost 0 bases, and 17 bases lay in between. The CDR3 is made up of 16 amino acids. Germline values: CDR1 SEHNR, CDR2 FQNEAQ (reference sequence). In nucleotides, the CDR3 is TGTGCCAGCTCCCTCGGCAGGGCTCTAGCCAAAAACATTCAGTACTTC. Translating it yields CASSLGRALAKNIQYF. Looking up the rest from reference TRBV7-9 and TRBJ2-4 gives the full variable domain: DTGVSQNPRHKITKRGQNVTFRCDPISEHNRLYWYRQTLGQGPEFLTYFQNEAQLEKSRLLSDRFSAERPKGSFSTLEIQRTEQGDSAMYLCASSLGRALAKNIQYFGAGTRLSVL.

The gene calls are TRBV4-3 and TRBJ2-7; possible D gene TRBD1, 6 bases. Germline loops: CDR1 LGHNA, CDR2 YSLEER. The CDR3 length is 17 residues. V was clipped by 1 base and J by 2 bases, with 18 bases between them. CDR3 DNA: TGCGCCAGCAGCCAAGCAGCTATTACAGGGATAACCTACGAGCAGTACTTC. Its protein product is CASSQAAITGITYEQYF.

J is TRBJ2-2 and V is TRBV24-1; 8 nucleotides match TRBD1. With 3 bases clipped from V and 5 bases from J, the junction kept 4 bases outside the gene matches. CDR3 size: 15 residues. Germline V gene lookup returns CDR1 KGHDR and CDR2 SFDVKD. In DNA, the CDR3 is TGTGCCACCAGTGATACAGGGGGTGGGACCGGGGAGCTGTTTTTT. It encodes CATSDTGGGTGELFF.

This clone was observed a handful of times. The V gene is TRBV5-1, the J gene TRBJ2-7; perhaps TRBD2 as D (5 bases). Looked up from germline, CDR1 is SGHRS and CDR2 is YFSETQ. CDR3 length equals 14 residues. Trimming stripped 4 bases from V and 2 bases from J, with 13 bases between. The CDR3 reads CASSLNRGTYEQYF. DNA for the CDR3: TGCGCCAGCAGCCTCAACCGGGGTACCTACGAGCAGTACTTC.

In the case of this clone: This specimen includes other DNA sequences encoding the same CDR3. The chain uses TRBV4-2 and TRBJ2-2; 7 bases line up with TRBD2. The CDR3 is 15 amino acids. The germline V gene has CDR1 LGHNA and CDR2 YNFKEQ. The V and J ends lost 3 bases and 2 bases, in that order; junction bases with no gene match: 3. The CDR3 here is CASSHGLVNTGELFF. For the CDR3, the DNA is TGTGCCAGCAGCCACGGACTAGTCAACACCGGGGAGCTGTTTTTT.

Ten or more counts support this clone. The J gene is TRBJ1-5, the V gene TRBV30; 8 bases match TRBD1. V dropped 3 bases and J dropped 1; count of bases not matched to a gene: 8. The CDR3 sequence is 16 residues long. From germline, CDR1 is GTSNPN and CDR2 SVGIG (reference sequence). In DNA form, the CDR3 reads TGTGCCTGGAGGGACAGGGAGGCCCTGAGCAATCAGCCCCAGCATTTT. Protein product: CAWRDREALSNQPQHF.

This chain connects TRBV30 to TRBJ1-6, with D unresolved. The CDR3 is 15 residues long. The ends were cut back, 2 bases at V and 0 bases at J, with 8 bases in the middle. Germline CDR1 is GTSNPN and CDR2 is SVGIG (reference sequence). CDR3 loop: CAWSLPSSYNSPLHF. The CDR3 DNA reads TGTGCCTGGAGTTTGCCCAGCTCCTATAATTCACCCCTCCACTTT. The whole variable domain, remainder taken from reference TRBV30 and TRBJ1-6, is SQTIHQWPATLVQPVGSPLSLECTVEGTSNPNLYWYRQAAGRGLQLLFYSVGIGQISSEVPQNLSASRPQDRQFILSSKKLLLSDSGFYLCAWSLPSSYNSPLHFGNGTRLTVT.